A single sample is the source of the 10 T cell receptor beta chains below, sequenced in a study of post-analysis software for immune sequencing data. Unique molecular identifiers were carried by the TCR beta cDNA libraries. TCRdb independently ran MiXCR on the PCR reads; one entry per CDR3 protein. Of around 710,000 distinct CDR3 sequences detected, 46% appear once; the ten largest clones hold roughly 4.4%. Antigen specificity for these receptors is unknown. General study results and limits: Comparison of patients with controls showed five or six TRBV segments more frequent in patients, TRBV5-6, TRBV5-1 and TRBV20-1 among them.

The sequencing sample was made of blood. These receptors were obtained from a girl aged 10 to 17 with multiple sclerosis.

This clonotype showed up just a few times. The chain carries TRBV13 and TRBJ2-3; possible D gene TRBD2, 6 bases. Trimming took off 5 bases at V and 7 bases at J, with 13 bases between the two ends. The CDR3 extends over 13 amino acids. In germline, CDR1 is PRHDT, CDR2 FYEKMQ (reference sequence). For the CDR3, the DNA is TGTGCCAGCAGCCCCTACGGGGGTTATACGCAGTATTTT. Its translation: CASSPYGGYTQYF.

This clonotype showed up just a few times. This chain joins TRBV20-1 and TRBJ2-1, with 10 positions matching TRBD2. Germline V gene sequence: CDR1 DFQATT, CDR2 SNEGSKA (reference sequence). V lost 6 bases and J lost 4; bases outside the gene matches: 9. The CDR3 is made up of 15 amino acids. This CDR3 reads CSAAKLAGSYNEQFF. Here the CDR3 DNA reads TGCAGTGCCGCCAAACTAGCGGGATCTTACAATGAGCAGTTCTTC.

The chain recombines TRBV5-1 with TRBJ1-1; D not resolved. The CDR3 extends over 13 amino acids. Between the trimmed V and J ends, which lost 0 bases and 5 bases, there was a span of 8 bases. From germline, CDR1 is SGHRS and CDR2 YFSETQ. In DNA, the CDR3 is TGCGCCAGCAGCTTGGCGGGAGAAACTGAAGCTTTCTTT. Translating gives CASSLAGETEAFF.

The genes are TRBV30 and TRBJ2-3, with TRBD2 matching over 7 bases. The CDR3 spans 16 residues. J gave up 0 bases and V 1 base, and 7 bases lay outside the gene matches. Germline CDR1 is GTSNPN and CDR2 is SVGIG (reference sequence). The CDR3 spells CAWSGTRGSSTDTQYF. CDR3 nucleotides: TGTGCCTGGAGTGGGACTAGGGGATCTAGCACAGATACGCAGTATTTT.

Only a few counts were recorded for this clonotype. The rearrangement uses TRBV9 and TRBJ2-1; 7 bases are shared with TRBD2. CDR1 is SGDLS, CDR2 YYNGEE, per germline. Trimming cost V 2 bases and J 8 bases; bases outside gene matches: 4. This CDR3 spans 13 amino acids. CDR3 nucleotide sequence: TGTGCCAGCAGCGTTCGGGGGGAGGATGAGCAGTTCTTC. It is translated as CASSVRGEDEQFF.

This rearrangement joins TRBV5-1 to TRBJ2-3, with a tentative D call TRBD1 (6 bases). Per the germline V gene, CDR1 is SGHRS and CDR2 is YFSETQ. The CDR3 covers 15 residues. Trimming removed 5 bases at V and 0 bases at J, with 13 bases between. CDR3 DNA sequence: TGCGCCAGCAGACCGGACAGTACTAGCACAGATACGCAGTATTTT. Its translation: CASRPDSTSTDTQYF. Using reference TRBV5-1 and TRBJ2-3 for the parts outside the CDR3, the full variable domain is KAGVTQTPRYLIKTRGQQVTLSCSPISGHRSVSWYQQTPGQGLQFLFEYFSETQRNKGNFPGRFSGRQFSNSRSEMNVSTLELGDSALYLCASRPDSTSTDTQYFGPGTRLTVL.

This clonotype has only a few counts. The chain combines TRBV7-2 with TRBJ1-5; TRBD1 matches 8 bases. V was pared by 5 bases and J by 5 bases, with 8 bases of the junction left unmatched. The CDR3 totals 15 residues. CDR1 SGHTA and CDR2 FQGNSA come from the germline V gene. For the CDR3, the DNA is TGTGCCAGCAGCCTCGTCGACAGGGGCGATCAGCCCCAGCATTTT. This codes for CASSLVDRGDQPQHF. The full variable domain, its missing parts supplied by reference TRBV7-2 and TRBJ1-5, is GAGVSQSPSNKVTEKGKDVELRCDPISGHTALYWYRQSLGQGLEFLIYFQGNSAPDKSGLPSDRFSAERTGGSVSTLTIQRTQQEDSAVYLCASSLVDRGDQPQHFGDGTRLSIL.

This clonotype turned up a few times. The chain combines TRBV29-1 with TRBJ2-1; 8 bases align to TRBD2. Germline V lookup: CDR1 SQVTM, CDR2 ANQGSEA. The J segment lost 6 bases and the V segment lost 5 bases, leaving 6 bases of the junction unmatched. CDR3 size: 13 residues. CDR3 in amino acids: CSVYGTSSNEQFF. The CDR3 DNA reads TGCAGCGTTTACGGGACTAGTAGCAATGAGCAGTTCTTC.

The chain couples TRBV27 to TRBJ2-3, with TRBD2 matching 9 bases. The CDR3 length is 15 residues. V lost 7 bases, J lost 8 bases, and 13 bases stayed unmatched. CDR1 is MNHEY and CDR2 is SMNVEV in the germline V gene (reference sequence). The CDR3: CASTLAGDPAFTQYF. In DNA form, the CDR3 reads TGTGCCAGCACCTTAGCGGGAGATCCCGCATTTACGCAGTATTTT.

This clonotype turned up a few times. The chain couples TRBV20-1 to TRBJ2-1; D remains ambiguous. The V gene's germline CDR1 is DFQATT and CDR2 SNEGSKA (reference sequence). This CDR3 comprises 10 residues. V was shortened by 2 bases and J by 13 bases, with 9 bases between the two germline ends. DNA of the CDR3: TGCAGTGCTAGACGGCACTTACAGTTCTTC. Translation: CSARRHLQFF.